Described below is a single T cell receptor (beta chain) sequence and its context. Sample donors were healthy Caucasian individuals that came from Russia, aged 6 to 90. Trimming left V 7 bases short and J 2 bases short, with 3 bases between. The CDR3 is made up of 11 amino acids. Germline V gene sequence: CDR1 ENHRY, CDR2 SYGVKD. Then a second PCR, running roughly 7 to 11 cycles, was carried out with a sample-barcoded 5' primer and a J-beta primer mix. Every cDNA was tagged by a template-switch adaptor with 12 random nucleotides. Individual samples furnished no less than 2.5 million CDR3-containing paired-end reads apiece. TCRdb re-called the 5' RACE reads through MiXCR, storing one row per CDR3 protein. The sample lists approximately 800,000 distinct CDR3 sequences; around three fifths were seen once. The data originate from a study of blood T cells in healthy people across ages.

Material: blood. The chain recombines TRBV10-3 with TRBJ1-3; no reliable D call. The receptor was isolated from a man between 40 and 49 years old in good health. The CDR3 sequence is CAITAGNTIYF. CDR3 DNA: TGTGCCATCACAGCTGGAAACACCATATATTTT.